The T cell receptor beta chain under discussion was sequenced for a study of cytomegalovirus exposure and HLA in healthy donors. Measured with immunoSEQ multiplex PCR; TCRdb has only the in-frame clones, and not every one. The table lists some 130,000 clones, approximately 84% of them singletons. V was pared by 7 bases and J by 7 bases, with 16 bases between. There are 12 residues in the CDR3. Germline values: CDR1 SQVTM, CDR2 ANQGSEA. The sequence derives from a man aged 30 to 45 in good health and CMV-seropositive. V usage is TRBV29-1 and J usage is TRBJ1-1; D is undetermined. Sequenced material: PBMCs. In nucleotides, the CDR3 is TGCAGCGGAAAACCGTCGGGAGGTGAAGCTTTCTTT. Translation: CSGKPSGGEAFF.